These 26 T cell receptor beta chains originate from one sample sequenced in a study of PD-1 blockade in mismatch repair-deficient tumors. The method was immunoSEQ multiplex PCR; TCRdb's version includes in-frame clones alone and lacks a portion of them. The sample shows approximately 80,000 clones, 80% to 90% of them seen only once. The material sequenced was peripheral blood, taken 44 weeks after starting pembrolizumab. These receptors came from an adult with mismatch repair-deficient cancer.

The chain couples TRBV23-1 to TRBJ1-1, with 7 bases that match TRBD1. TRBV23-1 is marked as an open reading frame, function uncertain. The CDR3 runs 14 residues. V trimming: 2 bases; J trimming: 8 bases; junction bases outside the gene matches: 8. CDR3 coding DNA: TGCGCCAGCAGTCAAATAGCAGGGGGATCCGAAGCTTTCTTT. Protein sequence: CASSQIAGGSEAFF.

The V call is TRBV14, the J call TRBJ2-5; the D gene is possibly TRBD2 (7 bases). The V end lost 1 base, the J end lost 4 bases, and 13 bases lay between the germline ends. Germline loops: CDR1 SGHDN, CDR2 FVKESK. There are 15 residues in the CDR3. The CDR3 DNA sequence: TGTGCCAGCAGCCAAGGCACGGGGGGCGGAGAGACCCAGTACTTC. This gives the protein CASSQGTGGGETQYF.

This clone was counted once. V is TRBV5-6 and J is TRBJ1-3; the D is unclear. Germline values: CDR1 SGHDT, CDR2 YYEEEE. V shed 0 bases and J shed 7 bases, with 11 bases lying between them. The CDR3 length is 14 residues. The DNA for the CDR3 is TGTGCCAGCAGCTTGGGCGATAATCGGAACACCATATATTTT. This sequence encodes CASSLGDNRNTIYF.

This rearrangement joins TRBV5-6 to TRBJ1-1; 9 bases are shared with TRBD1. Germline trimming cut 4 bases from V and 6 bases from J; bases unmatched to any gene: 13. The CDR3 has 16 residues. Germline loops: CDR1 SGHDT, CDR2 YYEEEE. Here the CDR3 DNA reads TGTGCCAGCAGCATGGGGGGGACAGGGATTAGGGCTGAAGCTTTCTTT. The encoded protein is CASSMGGTGIRAEAFF. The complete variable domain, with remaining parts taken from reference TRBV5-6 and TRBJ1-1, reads DAGVTQSPTHLIKTRGQQVTLRCSPKSGHDTVSWYQQALGQGPQFIFQYYEEEERQRGNFPDRFSGHQFPNYSSELNVNALLLGDSALYLCASSMGGTGIRAEAFFGQGTRLTVV.

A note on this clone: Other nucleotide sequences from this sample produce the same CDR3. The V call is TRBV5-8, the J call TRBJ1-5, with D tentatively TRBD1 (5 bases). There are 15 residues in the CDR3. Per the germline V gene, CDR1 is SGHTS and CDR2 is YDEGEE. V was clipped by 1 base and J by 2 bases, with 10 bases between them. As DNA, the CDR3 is TGTGCCAGCAGCTTGATGCAGGGTGGCAATCAGCCCCAGCATTTT. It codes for CASSLMQGGNQPQHF.

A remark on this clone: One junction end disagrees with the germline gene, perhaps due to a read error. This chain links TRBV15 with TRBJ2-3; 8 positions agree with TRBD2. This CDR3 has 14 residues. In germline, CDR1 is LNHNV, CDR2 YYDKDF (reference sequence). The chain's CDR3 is CATSREGGTHTQYF. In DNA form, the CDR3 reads TGTGCCACCAGCCGGGAGGGGGGCACACATACGCAGTATTTT.

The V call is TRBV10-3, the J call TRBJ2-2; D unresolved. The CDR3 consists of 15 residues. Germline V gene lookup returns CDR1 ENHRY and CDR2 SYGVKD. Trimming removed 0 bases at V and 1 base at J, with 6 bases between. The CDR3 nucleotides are TGTGCCATCAGTGAGTCGAGCCAGAACACCGGGGAGCTGTTTTTT. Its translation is CAISESSQNTGELFF.

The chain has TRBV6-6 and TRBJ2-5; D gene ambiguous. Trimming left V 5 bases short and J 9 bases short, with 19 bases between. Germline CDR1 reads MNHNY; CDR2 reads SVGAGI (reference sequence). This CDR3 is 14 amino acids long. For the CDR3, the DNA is TGTGCCAGCAGTCAAGACTTGAACTCGATGTCCCAGTACTTC. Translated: CASSQDLNSMSQYF.

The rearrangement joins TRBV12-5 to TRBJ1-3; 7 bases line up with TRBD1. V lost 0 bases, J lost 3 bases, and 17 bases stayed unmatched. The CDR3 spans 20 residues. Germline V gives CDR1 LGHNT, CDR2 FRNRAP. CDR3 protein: CASGLVIGRGPFLDGNTIYF. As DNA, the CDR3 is TGTGCTAGTGGTTTGGTTATTGGAAGGGGGCCGTTTTTGGATGGAAACACCATATATTTT.

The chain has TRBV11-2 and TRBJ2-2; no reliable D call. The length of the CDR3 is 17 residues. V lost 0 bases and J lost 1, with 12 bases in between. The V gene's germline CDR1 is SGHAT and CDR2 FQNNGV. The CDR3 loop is CASSLDAEEKNTGELFF. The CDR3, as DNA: TGTGCCAGCAGCTTAGATGCCGAGGAGAAGAACACCGGGGAGCTGTTTTTT.

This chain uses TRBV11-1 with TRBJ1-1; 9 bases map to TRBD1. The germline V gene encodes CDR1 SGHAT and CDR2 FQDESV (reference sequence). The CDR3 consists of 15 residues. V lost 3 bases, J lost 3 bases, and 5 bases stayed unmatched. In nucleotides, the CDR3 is TGTGCCAGCAGCTTCTGGGACAGGGCGGACACTGAAGCTTTCTTT. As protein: CASSFWDRADTEAFF.

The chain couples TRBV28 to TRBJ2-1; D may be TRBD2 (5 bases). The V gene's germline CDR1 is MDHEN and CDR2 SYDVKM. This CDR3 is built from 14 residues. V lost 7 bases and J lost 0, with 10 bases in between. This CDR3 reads CASKGGSSYNEQFF. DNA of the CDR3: TGTGCCAGCAAGGGTGGGAGCTCCTACAATGAGCAGTTCTTC.

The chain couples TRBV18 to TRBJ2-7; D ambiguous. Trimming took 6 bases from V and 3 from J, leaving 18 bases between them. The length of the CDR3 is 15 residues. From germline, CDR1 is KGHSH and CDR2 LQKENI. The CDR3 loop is CASSSRQGSLYEQYF. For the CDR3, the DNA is TGTGCCAGCTCCTCCCGACAAGGTTCCCTCTACGAGCAGTACTTC.

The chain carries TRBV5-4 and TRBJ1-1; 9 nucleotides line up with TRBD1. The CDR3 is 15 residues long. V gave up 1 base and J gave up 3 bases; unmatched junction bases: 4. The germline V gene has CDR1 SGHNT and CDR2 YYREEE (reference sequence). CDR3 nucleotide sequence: TGTGCCAGCAGCTTGAAAGGACAGGGGTACACTGAAGCTTTCTTT. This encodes CASSLKGQGYTEAFF.

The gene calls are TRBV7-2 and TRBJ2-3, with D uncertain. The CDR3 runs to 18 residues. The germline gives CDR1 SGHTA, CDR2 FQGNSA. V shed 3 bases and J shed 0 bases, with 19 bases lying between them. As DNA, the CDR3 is TGTGCCAGCAGCTTTGAACCGTACACCCCCATTAGCACAGATACGCAGTATTTT. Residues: CASSFEPYTPISTDTQYF.

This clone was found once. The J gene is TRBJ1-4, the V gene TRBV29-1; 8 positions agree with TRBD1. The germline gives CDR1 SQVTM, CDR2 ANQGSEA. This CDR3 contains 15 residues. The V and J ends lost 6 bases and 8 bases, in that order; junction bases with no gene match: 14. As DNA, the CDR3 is TGCAGCGTCCGGGACAGGACGGCGTTAGGAGAAAAACTGTTTTTT. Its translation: CSVRDRTALGEKLFF.

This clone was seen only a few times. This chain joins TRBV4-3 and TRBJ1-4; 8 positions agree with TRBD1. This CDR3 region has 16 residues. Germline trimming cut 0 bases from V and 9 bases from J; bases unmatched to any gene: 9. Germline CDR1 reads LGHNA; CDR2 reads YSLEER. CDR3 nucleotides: TGCGCCAGCAGCCAAGATCTGTCAGGGGGCTTGAAAAAACTGTTTTTT. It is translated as CASSQDLSGGLKKLFF.

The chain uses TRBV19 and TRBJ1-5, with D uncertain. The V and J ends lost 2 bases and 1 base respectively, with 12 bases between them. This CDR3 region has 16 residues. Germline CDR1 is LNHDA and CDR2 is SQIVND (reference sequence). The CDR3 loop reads CASSISRPTSNQPQHF. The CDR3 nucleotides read TGTGCCAGTAGTATATCCCGTCCGACGAGCAATCAGCCCCAGCATTTT.

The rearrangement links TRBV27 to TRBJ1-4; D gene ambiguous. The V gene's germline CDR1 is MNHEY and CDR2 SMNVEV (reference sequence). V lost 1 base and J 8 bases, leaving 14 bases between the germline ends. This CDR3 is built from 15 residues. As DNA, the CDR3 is TGTGCCAGCAGTTTATACTCCAACGGGTTCGAAAAACTGTTTTTT. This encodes CASSLYSNGFEKLFF.

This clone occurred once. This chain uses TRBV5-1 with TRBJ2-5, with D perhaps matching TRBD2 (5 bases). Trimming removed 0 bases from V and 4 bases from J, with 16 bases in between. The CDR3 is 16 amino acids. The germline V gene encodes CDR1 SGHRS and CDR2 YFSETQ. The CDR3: CASSLATLGGTETQYF. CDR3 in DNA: TGCGCCAGCAGCTTGGCCACACTAGGAGGAACAGAGACCCAGTACTTC.

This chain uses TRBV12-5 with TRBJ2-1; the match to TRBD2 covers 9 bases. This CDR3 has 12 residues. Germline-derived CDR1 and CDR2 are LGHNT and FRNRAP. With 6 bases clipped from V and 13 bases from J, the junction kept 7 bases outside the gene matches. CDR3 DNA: TGTGCTAGTGGGTCATCCGGGACTAGCCAGTTCTTC. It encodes CASGSSGTSQFF.

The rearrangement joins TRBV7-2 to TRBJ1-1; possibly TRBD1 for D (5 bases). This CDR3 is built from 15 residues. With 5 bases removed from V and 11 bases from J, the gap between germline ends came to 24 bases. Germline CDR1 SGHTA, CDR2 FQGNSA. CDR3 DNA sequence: TGTGCCAGCAGCCCACGTGGGGTCAGGGTGGATGGGGCTTTCTTT. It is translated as CASSPRGVRVDGAFF.

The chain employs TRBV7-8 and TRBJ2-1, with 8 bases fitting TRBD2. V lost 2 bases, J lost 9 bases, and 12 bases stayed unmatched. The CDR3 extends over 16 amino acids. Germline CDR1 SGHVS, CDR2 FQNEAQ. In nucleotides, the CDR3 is TGTGCCAGCAGCTTACCCCTCGGGCTAGCGGGTCTTGAGCAGTTCTTC. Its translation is CASSLPLGLAGLEQFF.

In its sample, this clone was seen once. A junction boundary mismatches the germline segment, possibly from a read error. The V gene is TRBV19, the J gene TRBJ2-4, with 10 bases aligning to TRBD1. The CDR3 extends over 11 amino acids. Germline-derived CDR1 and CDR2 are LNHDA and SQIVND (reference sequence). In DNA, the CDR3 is TGTGCCAGTAGTGGACGACAGGGGGCTCACTTC. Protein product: CASSGRQGAHF.

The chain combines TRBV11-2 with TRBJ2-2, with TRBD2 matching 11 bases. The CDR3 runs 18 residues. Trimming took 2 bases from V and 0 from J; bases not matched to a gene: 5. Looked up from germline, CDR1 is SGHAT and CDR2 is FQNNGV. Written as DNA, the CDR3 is TGTGCCAGCAGCTTATCGCTAGCGGGAGGATCGAACACCGGGGAGCTGTTTTTT. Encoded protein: CASSLSLAGGSNTGELFF.

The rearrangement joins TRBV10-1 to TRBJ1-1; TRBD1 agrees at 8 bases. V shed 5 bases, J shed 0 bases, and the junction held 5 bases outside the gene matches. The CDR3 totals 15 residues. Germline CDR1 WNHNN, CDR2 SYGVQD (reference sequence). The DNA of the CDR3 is TGCGCCAGCAGTCAGGGGGCTGGTATGAACACTGAAGCTTTCTTT. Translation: CASSQGAGMNTEAFF.